This T cell receptor beta chain was sequenced during a study of blood T cells in healthy people across ages. As for the study in general: Using template switching, researchers captured about one barcoded beta molecule for each two T cells.

With a J-beta primer mix and a sample-barcoded 5' primer, a second PCR ran roughly 6 to 11 cycles. TCRdb reprocessed the 5' RACE reads with MiXCR, giving one entry per CDR3 protein. The table has 1.5 million to 2 million distinct CDR3 sequences, about 49% seen once. The clonotype originates from a middle-aged woman in good health. The sequenced sample consisted of blood.

The CDR3, as DNA: TGCAGTGCTTTACACGGGACTAGCGGGGGCAAAGAGACCCAGTACTTC. Protein sequence: CSALHGTSGGKETQYF. The chain links TRBV20-1 to TRBJ2-4, with 14 nucleotides matching TRBD2. The DNA end is more similar to TRBJ2-5, so the J call may be wrong. CDR1 is DFQATT, CDR2 SNEGSKA, per germline (reference sequence). This CDR3 region has 16 residues.